Listed below are T cell receptor beta chains from one sample, sequenced in a study of siplizumab effects on memory and regulatory T cells. Only in-frame clones appear in the TCRdb table, and some are missing; sequencing was by immunoSEQ multiplex PCR. The sample has over 100,000 clones, over 90% seen once; the top ten hold about 0.62%. The source material was Tregs sorted from blood. These receptors all come from a human donor in good health. Both conserved end residues are part of each CDR3. The order of the fields is V gene, CDR3 protein.

TRBV5-1	CASSPREGELFF
TRBV9	CACGAGSYEQYF
TRBV29-1	CSVDTGRETQYF
TRBV5-1	CASSLAGGGRGSYETQYF
TRBV30	CASRTSGTDTQYF
TRBV10-3	CAIGGQGLNTEAFF
TRBV11-2	CASSLQGYIQYF
TRBV7-9	CASSGGTGIYEQYF
TRBV5-6	CASSLFGRRGEQYF
TRBV10-2	CASSQADTQYF
TRBV5-1	CASGPRHSKGNEQFF
TRBV9	CASSVGRINEKLFF
TRBV18	CASSPRGFDGYTF
TRBV4-1	CASSQDRSYYGYTF
TRBV29-1	CSVVQWTGYNEQFF
TRBV19	CASRPDRVVGYTF
TRBV4-1	CASSQTGPIAYEQYF
TRBV6-1	CASSGQGSGYSNQPQHF
TRBV4-2	CASSQLNPGSYEQYF
TRBV6-5	CASSYSGAVYGYTF
TRBV2	CASSVGGRYTEAFF
TRBV6-1	CATDRGGAPYNEQFF
TRBV5-1	CASSLAIAGGGTDTQYF
TRBV5-1	CASTPNSVQLTEAFF
TRBV5-4	CASSSPGGADTQYF
TRBV6-5	CASGDRTSSYEQYF
TRBV5-1	CASSFGGRQAGELFF
TRBV18	CASSPQDSGNTIYF
TRBV15	CATSRDAGGSYEQYF
TRBV11-2	CASSSDLAGELFF
TRBV7-9	CASTVGGGNEQFF